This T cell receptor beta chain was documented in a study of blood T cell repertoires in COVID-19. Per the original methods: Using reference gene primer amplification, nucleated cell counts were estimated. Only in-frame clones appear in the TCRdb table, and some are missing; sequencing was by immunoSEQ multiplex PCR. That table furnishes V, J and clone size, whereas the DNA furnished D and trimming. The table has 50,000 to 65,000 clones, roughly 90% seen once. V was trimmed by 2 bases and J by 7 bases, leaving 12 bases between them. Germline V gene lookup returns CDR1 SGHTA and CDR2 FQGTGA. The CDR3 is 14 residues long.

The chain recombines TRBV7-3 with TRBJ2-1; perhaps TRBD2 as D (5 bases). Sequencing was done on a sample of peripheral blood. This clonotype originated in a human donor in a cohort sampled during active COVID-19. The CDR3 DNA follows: TGTGCCAGCAGCTTAGGAGGTTTAGGGAATGAGCAGTTCTTC. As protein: CASSLGGLGNEQFF.